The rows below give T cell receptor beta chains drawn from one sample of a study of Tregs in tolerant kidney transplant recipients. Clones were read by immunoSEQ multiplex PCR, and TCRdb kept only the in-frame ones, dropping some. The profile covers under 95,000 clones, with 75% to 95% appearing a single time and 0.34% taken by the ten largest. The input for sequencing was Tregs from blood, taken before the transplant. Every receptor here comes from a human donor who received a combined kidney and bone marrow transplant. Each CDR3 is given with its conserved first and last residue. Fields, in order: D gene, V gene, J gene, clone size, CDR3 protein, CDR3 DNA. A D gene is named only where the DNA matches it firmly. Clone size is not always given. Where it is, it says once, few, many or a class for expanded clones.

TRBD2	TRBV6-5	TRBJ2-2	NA	CASSYSSGRFGGELFF	TGTGCCAGCAGTTATTCAAGCGGGAGATTCGGCGGGGAGCTGTTTTTT
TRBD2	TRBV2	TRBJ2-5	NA	CASMAGAEETQYF	TGTGCCAGCATGGCGGGAGCGGAAGAGACCCAGTACTTC
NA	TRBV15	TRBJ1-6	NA	CATSRDNSPLHF	TGTGCCACCAGCAGAGATAACTCACCCCTCCACTTT
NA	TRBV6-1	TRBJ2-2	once	CASMRGGELFF	TGTGCCAGCATGCGCGGCGGGGAGCTGTTTTTT
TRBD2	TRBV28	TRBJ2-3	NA	CASSSNLLAGVLDTQYF	TGTGCCAGCAGTTCCAACCTACTAGCGGGAGTTCTAGATACGCAGTATTTT
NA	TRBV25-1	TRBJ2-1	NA	CASLPALGHEQFF	TGTGCCAGCCTCCCGGCCTTAGGCCATGAGCAGTTCTTC
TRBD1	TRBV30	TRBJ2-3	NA	CAWSTGQGERDTQYF	TGTGCCTGGAGTACGGGACAGGGAGAACGTGATACGCAGTATTTT
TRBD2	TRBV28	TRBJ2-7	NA	CASSRSSGRANEQYF	TGTGCCAGCAGCAGATCTAGCGGGAGGGCGAACGAGCAGTACTTC
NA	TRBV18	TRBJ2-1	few	CASSPAYTVNSYNEQFF	TGTGCCAGCTCACCGGCCTATACAGTTAACTCCTACAATGAGCAGTTCTTC
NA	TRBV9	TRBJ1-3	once	CASSAGRYSGNTIYF	TGTGCCAGCAGCGCGGGCAGGTACTCTGGAAACACCATATATTTT
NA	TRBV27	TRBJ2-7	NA	CASRGARDSIYEQYF	TGTGCCAGCAGGGGAGCTAGAGACAGTATCTACGAGCAGTACTTC
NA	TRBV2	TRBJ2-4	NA	CASSDGQPGSIQYF	TGTGCCAGCAGTGACGGACAGCCCGGCAGCATTCAGTACTTC
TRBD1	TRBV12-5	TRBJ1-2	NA	CASGPSTGEGGYTF	TGTGCTAGTGGTCCGTCAACAGGGGAGGGTGGCTACACCTTC
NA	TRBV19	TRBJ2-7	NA	CASRGWGSENYEQYF	TGTGCCAGTAGAGGGTGGGGGTCAGAGAACTACGAGCAGTACTTC
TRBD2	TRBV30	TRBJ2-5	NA	CAWSVQRGGPMYQETQYF	TGTGCCTGGAGTGTACAACGCGGGGGGCCGATGTACCAAGAGACCCAGTACTTC
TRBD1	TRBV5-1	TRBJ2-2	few	CASSLAGGTGELFF	TGCGCCAGCAGCTTGGCAGGGGGAACCGGGGAGCTGTTTTTT
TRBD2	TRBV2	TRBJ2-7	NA	CASSEAMTSGTYEQYF	TGTGCCAGCAGTGAAGCGATGACTAGCGGAACCTACGAGCAGTACTTC
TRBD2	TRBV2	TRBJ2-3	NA	CASRLAGDGDTQYF	TGTGCCAGCAGGTTAGCGGGAGATGGAGATACGCAGTATTTT
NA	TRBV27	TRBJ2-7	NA	CASSPTRAARYEQYF	TGTGCCAGCAGTCCGACCCGGGCCGCCCGCTACGAGCAGTACTTC
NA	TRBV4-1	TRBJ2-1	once	CASSQEVRGNRFF	TGCGCCAGCAGCCAAGAGGTACGCGGGAACCGGTTCTTC
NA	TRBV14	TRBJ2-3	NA	CASSLNQGYYRPPVDTQYF	TGTGCCAGCAGTCTAAACCAAGGATATTACAGGCCTCCAGTAGATACGCAGTATTTT
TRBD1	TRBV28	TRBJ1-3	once	CASNSVSETGVGNTIYF	TGTGCCAGCAATTCCGTTTCCGAAACAGGGGTTGGAAACACCATATATTTT
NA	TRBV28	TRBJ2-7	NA	CASSLSRLNGYEQYF	TGTGCCAGCAGTTTATCTCGACTGAATGGCTACGAGCAGTACTTC
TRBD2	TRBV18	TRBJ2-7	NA	CASSPVGLAGVEQYF	TGTGCCAGCTCACCAGTCGGACTAGCGGGAGTCGAGCAGTACTTC
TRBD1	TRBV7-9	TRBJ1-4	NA	CASSDRLSTDRASEKLFF	TGTGCCAGCAGCGACCGCCTATCCACCGACAGGGCGAGTGAAAAACTGTTTTTT
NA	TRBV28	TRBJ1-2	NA	CASSLFGERNGYTF	TGTGCCAGCAGTTTATTCGGGGAAAGGAATGGCTACACCTTC
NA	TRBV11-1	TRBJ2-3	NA	CASSFRGRGDTDTQYF	TGTGCCAGCAGCTTTAGGGGCAGAGGGGACACAGATACGCAGTATTTT
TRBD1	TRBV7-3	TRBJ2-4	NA	CASSLIFCRTYKDLWDRVHIQYF	TGTGCCAGCAGCTTAATTTTTTGTCGGACATACAAGGACTTATGGGACAGGGTGCACATTCAGTACTTC
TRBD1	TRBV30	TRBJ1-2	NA	CAWSLDRGIYGYTF	TGTGCCTGGAGTTTGGACAGGGGGATCTATGGCTACACCTTC
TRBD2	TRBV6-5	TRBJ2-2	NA	CASSSGLGGGELFF	TGTGCCAGCAGTTCGGGACTAGGCGGCGGGGAGCTGTTTTTT
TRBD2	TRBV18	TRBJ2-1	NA	CASSPLAGGPNEQFF	TGTGCCAGCTCACCACTAGCGGGAGGGCCAAATGAGCAGTTCTTC
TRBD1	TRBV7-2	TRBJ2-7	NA	CASSPRQGRSYEQYF	TGTGCCAGCAGCCCTAGACAGGGGCGCTCCTACGAGCAGTACTTC
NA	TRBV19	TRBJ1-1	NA	CASSGGRVGGNTEAFF	TGTGCCAGTAGTGGGGGCAGGGTAGGCGGGAACACTGAAGCTTTCTTT
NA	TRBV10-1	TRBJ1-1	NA	CASSSTVNTEAFF	TGCGCCAGCAGTTCGACGGTGAACACTGAAGCTTTCTTT
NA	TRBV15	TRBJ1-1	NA	CATSRGRGERTEAFF	TGTGCCACCAGCAGAGGCCGAGGGGAGAGGACTGAAGCTTTCTTT
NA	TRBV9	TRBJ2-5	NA	CASSVDETQYF	TGTGCCAGCAGCGTAGATGAGACCCAGTACTTC
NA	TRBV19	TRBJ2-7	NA	CASSARDGSYEQYF	TGTGCCAGTAGTGCCCGGGACGGCTCCTACGAGCAGTACTTC
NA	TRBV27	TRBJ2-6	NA	CASSLGPSRTGANVLTF	TGTGCCAGCAGTTTAGGACCCTCGCGGACTGGGGCCAACGTCCTGACTTTC
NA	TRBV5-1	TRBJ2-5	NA	CASSRASAETQYF	TGCGCCAGCAGCAGGGCTTCGGCCGAGACCCAGTACTTC
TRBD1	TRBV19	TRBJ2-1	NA	CASQYRGVQGAGNEQFF	TGTGCCAGTCAGTATAGGGGAGTACAGGGGGCTGGGAATGAGCAGTTCTTC
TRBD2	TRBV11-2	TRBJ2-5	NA	CASSLGVDIGGVRQETQYF	TGTGCCAGCAGCTTAGGAGTGGATATCGGGGGGGTGCGACAAGAGACCCAGTACTTC
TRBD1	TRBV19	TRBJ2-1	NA	CASSGKFVGQGVVSVTSSYNEQFF	TGTGCCAGTAGTGGTAAATTCGTAGGACAGGGGGTTGTGTCTGTGACCTCCTCTTACAATGAGCAGTTCTTC
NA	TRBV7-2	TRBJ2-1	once	CASSLVAADSSYNEQFF	TGTGCCAGCAGCTTAGTTGCGGCGGACAGCTCCTACAATGAGCAGTTCTTC
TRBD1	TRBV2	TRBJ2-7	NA	CASSASRGHFNEQYF	TGTGCCAGCAGTGCTTCAAGGGGGCATTTCAACGAGCAGTACTTC
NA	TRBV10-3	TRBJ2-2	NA	CAISESEGSGTGELFF	TGTGCCATCAGTGAGTCAGAAGGGTCGGGCACCGGGGAGCTGTTTTTT
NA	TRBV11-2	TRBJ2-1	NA	CASSLRVGSYNEQFF	TGTGCCAGCAGCTTGCGGGTCGGTAGCTACAATGAGCAGTTCTTC
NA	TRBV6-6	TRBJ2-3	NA	CASNLRSTDTQYF	TGTGCCAGCAACCTGCGGAGCACAGATACGCAGTATTTT
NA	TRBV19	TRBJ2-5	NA	CASSESTGTSYQETQYF	TGTGCCAGCAGCGAAAGCACCGGGACATCGTACCAAGAAACCCAGTACTTC
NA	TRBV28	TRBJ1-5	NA	CASSFDGNQPQHF	TGTGCCAGCAGTTTTGATGGCAATCAGCCCCAGCATTTT
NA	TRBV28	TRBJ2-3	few	CASSPVSGPDTQYF	TGTGCCAGCAGCCCGGTATCAGGGCCAGATACGCAGTATTTT
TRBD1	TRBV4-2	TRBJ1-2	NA	CASSQGDRDYGGYTF	TGTGCCAGCAGCCAAGGAGACAGGGACTATGGTGGCTACACCTTC
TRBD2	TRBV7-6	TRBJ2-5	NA	CASSLDIAGGPRATQYF	TGTGCCAGCAGCTTAGATATAGCGGGAGGGCCTAGGGCGACCCAGTACTTC
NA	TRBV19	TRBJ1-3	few	CASMEEHSGNTIYF	TGTGCCAGTATGGAAGAACACTCTGGAAACACCATATATTTT
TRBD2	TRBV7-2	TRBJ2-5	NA	CASSKTSGVPQGTQYF	TGTGCCAGCAGCAAGACTAGCGGAGTCCCCCAAGGGACCCAGTACTTC
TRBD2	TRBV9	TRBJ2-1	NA	CASSASGDSYNEQFF	TGTGCCAGCAGCGCTAGCGGGGACTCCTACAATGAGCAGTTCTTC